Presented here are 24 T cell receptor beta chains from one specimen sequenced in a study of CD8 T cells in ankylosing spondylitis. TCRdb itself ran the 5' RACE reads through MiXCR, one entry per CDR3 protein. The sample yields roughly 230,000 distinct CDR3 sequences, roughly a tenth seen once. Material for sequencing was blood, either unsorted or a sorted T cell fraction (not recorded which). These receptor sequences come from a male donor with ankylosing spondylitis or in good health (not recorded which).

In its sample, this clonotype was seen a few times. J is TRBJ1-4 and V is TRBV25-1; no definite D call. The germline CDR1 and CDR2 sequences are MGHDK and SYGVNS. V was trimmed by 1 base and J by 0 bases, leaving 12 bases between them. The CDR3 spans 17 residues. This CDR3 is CASSELGRTATNEKLFF. The CDR3 coding sequence is TGTGCCAGCAGTGAATTGGGGAGGACTGCAACTAATGAAAAACTGTTTTTT.

This clonotype has a handful of counts. V and J are TRBV5-1 and TRBJ2-1; 12 bases are a match to TRBD2. The germline V gene has CDR1 SGHRS and CDR2 YFSETQ. This CDR3 region has 15 residues. V gave up 0 bases and J gave up 16 bases; unmatched junction bases: 11. The CDR3 protein is CASSLGTSGMGVFFF. In nucleotides, the CDR3 is TGCGCCAGCAGCTTGGGGACTAGCGGGATGGGGGTTTTTTTCTTC.

This clonotype has a count of ten or more. For the CDR3, the DNA is TGTGCCAGCCACCAAGAGACCCAGTACTTC. It is translated as CASHQETQYF. J is TRBJ2-5 and V is TRBV2; D is ambiguous. Germline V gives CDR1 SNHLY, CDR2 FYNNEI. V lost 8 bases and J 0 bases, leaving 1 base between the germline ends. The CDR3 loop spans 10 amino acids.

This clonotype came up many times. This chain joins TRBV10-3 and TRBJ2-1; D remains ambiguous. Germline CDR1 ENHRY, CDR2 SYGVKD. The V gene lost 7 bases and the J gene lost 4 bases, with 17 bases spanning the gap. This CDR3 contains 15 residues. The CDR3 coding sequence is TGTGCCATCACCGATCCCACTTTTCTATACAATGAGCAGTTCTTC. Protein: CAITDPTFLYNEQFF.

This clonotype has ten or more counts. The chain has TRBV10-2 and TRBJ1-6, with 7 positions matching TRBD1. The CDR3 runs to 16 residues. Germline trimming cut 7 bases from V and 9 bases from J; bases unmatched to any gene: 15. The germline CDR1 and CDR2 sequences are WSHSY and SAAADI. The CDR3 nucleotides are TGCGCCAGCAAAGACCTCAGGGACAGTCGAAGTTCACCCCTCCACTTT. As protein: CASKDLRDSRSSPLHF.

Ten or more counts support this clonotype. The V call is TRBV5-1, the J call TRBJ2-7; D is possibly TRBD1 (6 bases). CDR1 and CDR2 (germline): SGHRS, YFSETQ. Trimming pared 2 bases from V and 6 bases from J, leaving 12 bases between. This CDR3 contains 13 residues. CDR3 nucleotide sequence: TGCGCCAGCAGCTTCCTACAGGGTTCCGAGCAGTACTTC. The encoded protein is CASSFLQGSEQYF.

This clonotype was counted many times. V usage is TRBV6-2 or TRBV6-3 and J usage is TRBJ2-5, with D unclear. The V end was cut by 6 bases, the J end by 5 bases, with 10 bases between. Per germline, CDR1 MNHEY and CDR2 SVGEGT. CDR3 length equals 12 residues. CDR3: CASSVNLETQYF. The CDR3 DNA sequence: TGTGCCAGCAGCGTAAATCTGGAGACCCAGTACTTC.

This clonotype showed up many times. The rearrangement uses TRBV15 and TRBJ1-1; the D is unclear. The CDR3 runs to 14 residues. Trimming left V 2 bases short and J 3 bases short, with 10 bases between. Germline lookup yields CDR1 LNHNV and CDR2 YYDKDF (reference sequence). CDR3 DNA sequence: TGTGCCACCAGCAGACCTCCGGGCTACACTGAAGCTTTCTTT. Its protein product is CATSRPPGYTEAFF.

In its sample, this clonotype was seen many times. J is TRBJ1-1 and V is TRBV20-1; the D is unclear. With 6 bases removed from V and 0 bases from J, the gap between germline ends came to 8 bases. From germline, CDR1 is DFQATT and CDR2 SNEGSKA (reference sequence). The CDR3 has 12 amino acids. The CDR3 DNA follows: TGCAGTGCCTCCCTACTGAACACTGAAGCTTTCTTT. It translates to CSASLLNTEAFF.

There are many counts of this clonotype. The rearrangement uses TRBV10-3 and TRBJ2-1; 11 nucleotides match TRBD2. V lost 5 bases to trimming and J lost 0 bases; unmatched junction nucleotides: 3. The CDR3 has 16 amino acids. The germline CDR1 and CDR2 sequences are ENHRY and SYGVKD. In DNA, the CDR3 is TGTGCCATCAGTCACACTAGCGGGGGCTCCTACAATGAGCAGTTCTTC. Translated: CAISHTSGGSYNEQFF.

This clonotype was detected ten times or more. This chain joins TRBV20-1 and TRBJ2-5; D tentatively fits TRBD1 or TRBD2 (6 bases each). V dropped 3 bases and J dropped 2 bases, with 13 bases sitting between them. The CDR3 covers 14 residues. In germline, CDR1 is DFQATT, CDR2 SNEGSKA (reference sequence). CDR3 in DNA: TGCAGTGCTAGTCCCGGGGGCCCACAAGAGACCCAGTACTTC. Amino acids: CSASPGGPQETQYF.

This clonotype was seen many times. V is TRBV5-1 and J is TRBJ1-1; TRBD1 agrees at 8 bases. Germline assignment: CDR1 SGHRS and CDR2 YFSETQ. The junction had 4 bases not matched to a gene; V was cut back by 0 bases and J by 6 bases. The CDR3 is made up of 14 amino acids. The CDR3 loop is CASSLAGQGAEAFF. The CDR3 DNA reads TGCGCCAGCAGCTTGGCCGGACAGGGCGCTGAAGCTTTCTTT. The full variable domain, in which reference TRBV5-1 and TRBJ1-1 provide the parts outside the CDR3, is KAGVTQTPRYLIKTRGQQVTLSCSPISGHRSVSWYQQTPGQGLQFLFEYFSETQRNKGNFPGRFSGRQFSNSRSEMNVSTLELGDSALYLCASSLAGQGAEAFFGQGTRLTVV.

This clonotype was seen ten or more times. The CDR3 protein is CASSRQNSPLHF. CDR3 nucleotide sequence: TGTGCCAGCAGTCGACAGAATTCACCCCTCCACTTT. This chain joins TRBV12-3 or TRBV12-4 and TRBJ1-6; TRBD1 might be the D (5 bases). V lost 5 bases and J 7 bases, leaving 6 bases between the germline ends. The CDR3 contains 12 residues.

The rearrangement uses TRBV4-1 and TRBJ1-1, with a weak D call TRBD1 (5 bases). Germline lookup yields CDR1 MGHRA and CDR2 YSYEKL. Trimming took off 1 base at V and 1 base at J, with 10 bases between the two ends. The CDR3 loop spans 15 amino acids. In DNA, the CDR3 is TGCGCCAGCAGCCAAGCAGGGATCCAGAACACTGAAGCTTTCTTT. Its translation is CASSQAGIQNTEAFF.

This clonotype was detected many times. CDR3 nucleotides: TGCAGTGCTCCTACCTTTAACGACAGGTTCAGCTCCTACGAGCAGTACTTC. Amino acid sequence: CSAPTFNDRFSSYEQYF. This chain uses TRBV20-1 with TRBJ2-7, with TRBD1 as a possible D gene (6 bases). The CDR3 length is 17 residues. V shed 5 bases and J shed 0 bases, with 23 bases lying between them. The germline CDR1 and CDR2 sequences are DFQATT and SNEGSKA (reference sequence).

This clonotype was picked up many times. The chain links TRBV6-1 to TRBJ1-1, with TRBD1 identical over 9 bases. The CDR3 totals 14 residues. Germline CDR1 is MNHNS and CDR2 is SASEGT. V lost 6 bases, J lost 3 bases, and 5 bases stayed unmatched. This CDR3 is CASRRQGGDTEAFF. In nucleotides, the CDR3 is TGTGCCAGCAGGAGACAGGGGGGGGACACTGAAGCTTTCTTT.

The table lists this clonotype with a few counts. The chain uses TRBV7-6 and TRBJ2-3; either TRBD1 or TRBD2 may supply D (6 bases each). The germline V gene encodes CDR1 SGHVS and CDR2 FNYEAQ. V shed 5 bases and J shed 4 bases, with 10 bases lying between them. The length of the CDR3 is 13 residues. DNA of the CDR3: TGTGCCAGCAGCCTGGGGGGCCCAGATACGCAGTATTTT. It encodes CASSLGGPDTQYF.

In its sample, this clonotype was seen many times. J is TRBJ2-3 and V is TRBV12-3 or TRBV12-4; TRBD2 agrees at 8 bases. This CDR3 is built from 15 residues. V dropped 6 bases and J dropped 4; count of bases not matched to a gene: 9. The CDR3 spells CASSSPGGAADTQYF. DNA for the CDR3: TGTGCCAGCAGCTCCCCCGGGGGGGCGGCAGATACGCAGTATTTT.

As concerns this clonotype: Since a much larger clone is just one base distant, this may be a read error. This chain joins TRBV5-1 and TRBJ1-1; possible D gene TRBD1, 5 bases. Germline values: CDR1 SGHRS, CDR2 YFSETQ. The CDR3 has 14 amino acids. CDR3 amino acids: CASNLASGNSEAFF. Here the CDR3 DNA reads TGCGCCAGCAACTTGGCCTCAGGGAACTCTGAAGCTTTCTTT.

This clonotype was counted ten times or more. V is TRBV29-1 and J is TRBJ2-2; D is perhaps TRBD1 or TRBD2 (5 bases each). The CDR3 sequence is 15 residues long. Trimming took 8 bases from V and 6 from J, leaving 22 bases between them. The germline V gene encodes CDR1 SQVTM and CDR2 ANQGSEA. As DNA, the CDR3 is TGCAGCTTCTCAATGGGGACCGCCAAATCCGGGGAGCTGTTTTTT. This sequence encodes CSFSMGTAKSGELFF.

In its sample, this clonotype was seen a few times. This sequence may be a read error, since a much larger clone differs from it by one base. This CDR3 fails to terminate in the conserved phenylalanine or tryptophan, so it likely reflects a read error. This chain links TRBV5-1 with TRBJ1-2, with TRBD1 matching over 7 bases. The CDR3 sequence is 15 residues long. Germline CDR1 reads SGHRS; CDR2 reads YFSETQ. V gave up 7 bases and J gave up 4 bases; unmatched junction bases: 13. The CDR3 coding sequence is TGCGCCAGCGGACAAACAGGGGTGACCCTCTATGGCTACACCCTC. Amino acid sequence: CASGQTGVTLYGYTL.

The chain has TRBV11-2 and TRBJ2-7; D is uncertain. The CDR3 consists of 20 residues. The germline V gene has CDR1 SGHAT and CDR2 FQNNGV. V lost 0 bases and J 5 bases, leaving 29 bases between the germline ends. In DNA, the CDR3 is TGTGCCAGCAGCTTAGACAAGGGTGGGCTCTCGTTGCTCGTGTCCAACGAGCAGTACTTC. It encodes CASSLDKGGLSLLVSNEQYF.

This clonotype showed up just a few times. The V call is TRBV30, the J call TRBJ1-1; D is uncertain. This CDR3 is 14 amino acids long. Germline CDR1 reads GTSNPN; CDR2 reads SVGIG (reference sequence). V was clipped by 3 bases and J by 6 bases, with 17 bases between them. The CDR3 region has the DNA TGTGCCTGGAGCGTCAACCGGGGAAGGGCTGAAGCTTTCTTT. Amino acid sequence: CAWSVNRGRAEAFF.

V and J are TRBV5-1 and TRBJ1-1, with D perhaps matching TRBD1 (5 bases). Trimming pared 4 bases from V and 10 bases from J, leaving 26 bases between. The CDR3 loop spans 16 amino acids. Germline V gives CDR1 SGHRS, CDR2 YFSETQ. The CDR3 loop is CASSPDPGFGGMGAFF. The CDR3 bases are TGCGCCAGCAGCCCCGATCCCGGGTTTGGGGGAATGGGAGCTTTCTTT.